The clone carrying this T cell receptor (beta chain) was detected a few times. The source of the sample is a study of T cells in localized non-small cell lung cancer. Germline V CDR1 and CDR2: SGHTA, FQGNSA. Trimming left V 0 bases short and J 6 bases short, with 8 bases between. There are 13 residues in the CDR3. Measured with immunoSEQ multiplex PCR; TCRdb has only the in-frame clones, and not every one. Of 60,000 to 85,000 clones listed, 86% were seen once; the top ten hold 20% to 25%. The material sequenced was peripheral blood, taken before any cancer treatment. The chain uses TRBV7-2 and TRBJ1-2; D gene ambiguous. This TCR came from a male donor aged 60 or older with stage III squamous cell lung carcinoma. CDR3 nucleotides: TGTGCCAGCAGCTTAGCGCATTGGGATGGCTACACCTTC. Translated: CASSLAHWDGYTF. Based on the CDR3 plus reference TRBV7-2 and TRBJ1-2, the full variable domain is GAGVSQSPSNKVTEKGKDVELRCDPISGHTALYWYRQSLGQGLEFLIYFQGNSAPDKSGLPSDRFSAERTGGSVSTLTIQRTQQEDSAVYLCASSLAHWDGYTFGSGTRLTVV.